This T cell receptor beta chain was identified in a study of control samples from healthy donors and cancer patients. Germline CDR1 MDHEN, CDR2 SYDVKM. The CDR3 is made up of 15 amino acids. The germline V and J ends were trimmed by 3 bases and 2 bases, with 13 bases remaining between them. Sequenced by immunoSEQ multiplex PCR; TCRdb stores in-frame clones only, minus some. This table holds 110,000 to 150,000 clones, more than 90% found once. Sequencing was performed on blood. This TCR came from a man aged 25-40 years in good health. The chain uses TRBV28 and TRBJ2-5, with D perhaps matching TRBD2 (5 bases). CDR3 region: CASSFSTEDQETQYF. CDR3 nucleotide sequence: TGTGCCAGCAGTTTTTCGACGGAGGATCAAGAGACCCAGTACTTC. Complete variable domain (other parts from reference TRBV28 and TRBJ2-5): DVKVTQSSRYLVKRTGEKVFLECVQDMDHENMFWYRQDPGLGLRLIYFSYDVKMKEKGDIPEGYSVSREKKERFSLILESASTNQTSMYLCASSFSTEDQETQYFGPGTRLLVL.